The rows below give T cell receptor beta chains drawn from one sample of a study of brain T cells in children with intractable seizures. Libraries were prepared by immunoSEQ multiplex PCR; TCRdb keeps only in-frame clonotypes and omits some of them. This sample carries 340,000 or so clones, 93% of them seen once, and the ten largest clones take roughly 5.7%. The material sequenced was peripheral blood, taken 4 to 6 months after surgery. The receptors shown here come from a boy younger than two with tuberous sclerosis and intractable seizures. The CDR3 runs from the conserved cysteine through the conserved F or W. The D gene is left open where the match is weak. Clone sizes are given selectively: once, few, many, or a class where the clone is expanded.

d_gene: -; j_gene: TRBJ1-6; len: 15; abundance: -; v_gene: TRBV18; CDR3aa: CASSPSQGLNSPLHF; CDR3nt: TGTGCCAGCTCACCAAGCCAGGGATTAAATTCACCCCTCCACTTT
d_gene: -; j_gene: TRBJ1-1; len: 13; abundance: -; v_gene: TRBV12-3/TRBV12-4; CDR3aa: CASQRYSDTEAFF; CDR3nt: TGTGCCAGCCAAAGGTACAGTGACACTGAAGCTTTCTTT
d_gene: -; j_gene: TRBJ2-1; len: 17; abundance: -; v_gene: TRBV9; CDR3aa: CASSPLGGHEHYNEQFF; CDR3nt: TGTGCCAGCAGCCCCTTAGGCGGGCATGAGCACTACAATGAGCAGTTCTTC
d_gene: -; j_gene: TRBJ1-2; len: 14; abundance: -; v_gene: TRBV2; CDR3aa: CASMIRGANYGYTF; CDR3nt: TGTGCCAGCATGATAAGGGGGGCTAACTATGGCTACACCTTC
d_gene: -; j_gene: TRBJ2-1; len: 14; abundance: -; v_gene: TRBV4-1; CDR3aa: CASSNPLVTNEQFF; CDR3nt: TGCGCCAGCAGCAATCCACTAGTCACCAATGAGCAGTTCTTC
d_gene: -; j_gene: TRBJ2-5; len: 14; abundance: -; v_gene: TRBV10-3; CDR3aa: CAISESPYQETQYF; CDR3nt: TGTGCCATCAGTGAATCACCGTATCAAGAGACCCAGTACTTC
d_gene: -; j_gene: TRBJ2-7; len: 15; abundance: -; v_gene: TRBV5-4; CDR3aa: CASSLGGDNSYEQYF; CDR3nt: TGTGCCAGCAGCTTGGGGGGCGATAATTCCTACGAGCAGTACTTC
d_gene: TRBD1; j_gene: TRBJ2-7; len: 12; abundance: -; v_gene: TRBV6-5; CDR3aa: CASRGQGRGQYF; CDR3nt: TGTGCCAGCCGAGGACAGGGCCGCGGGCAGTACTTC
d_gene: TRBD2; j_gene: TRBJ2-5; len: 18; abundance: few; v_gene: TRBV24-1; CDR3aa: CATSDHPTSGRVAETQYF; CDR3nt: TGTGCCACCAGTGACCATCCTACTAGCGGGAGGGTGGCAGAGACCCAGTACTTC
d_gene: -; j_gene: TRBJ1-4; len: 16; abundance: once; v_gene: TRBV19; CDR3aa: CASSMHTFATNEKLFF; CDR3nt: TGTGCCAGTAGTATGCACACCTTTGCAACTAATGAAAAACTGTTTTTT
d_gene: -; j_gene: TRBJ2-2; len: 14; abundance: -; v_gene: TRBV7-2; CDR3aa: CASSLAGAAGELFF; CDR3nt: TGTGCCAGCAGCTTGGCGGGGGCGGCCGGGGAGCTGTTTTTT
d_gene: TRBD2; j_gene: TRBJ2-1; len: 17; abundance: -; v_gene: TRBV18; CDR3aa: CASSHWRGTNSYNEQFF; CDR3nt: TGTGCCAGCTCACATTGGCGGGGGACCAACTCCTACAATGAGCAGTTCTTC
d_gene: -; j_gene: TRBJ1-1; len: 14; abundance: -; v_gene: TRBV29-1; CDR3aa: CSVEVAGGYTEAFF; CDR3nt: TGCAGCGTTGAAGTGGCCGGGGGGTACACTGAAGCTTTCTTT
d_gene: -; j_gene: TRBJ1-3; len: 14; abundance: -; v_gene: TRBV10-3; CDR3aa: CASRDISSGNTIYF; CDR3nt: TGTGCCAGCCGGGACATCAGCTCTGGAAACACCATATATTTT
d_gene: -; j_gene: TRBJ1-5; len: 15; abundance: -; v_gene: TRBV2; CDR3aa: CASRRGGVSNQPQHF; CDR3nt: TGTGCCAGCAGGAGGGGCGGGGTTAGCAATCAGCCCCAGCATTTT
d_gene: -; j_gene: TRBJ2-7; len: 14; abundance: -; v_gene: TRBV27; CDR3aa: CASSLQGYRHEQYF; CDR3nt: TGTGCCAGCAGTTTACAGGGGTATAGGCACGAGCAGTACTTC
d_gene: -; j_gene: TRBJ1-1; len: 13; abundance: -; v_gene: TRBV24-1; CDR3aa: CATSAQGAGEAFF; CDR3nt: TGTGCCACCAGTGCCCAGGGAGCGGGTGAAGCTTTCTTT
d_gene: TRBD1; j_gene: TRBJ1-1; len: 13; abundance: once; v_gene: TRBV11-3; CDR3aa: CASSLSGGTEAFF; CDR3nt: TGTGCCAGCAGCTTATCAGGGGGCACTGAAGCTTTCTTT
d_gene: TRBD2; j_gene: TRBJ2-2; len: 18; abundance: -; v_gene: TRBV13; CDR3aa: CASSARTSGGRNTGELFF; CDR3nt: TGTGCCAGCAGCGCCCGGACTAGCGGGGGCCGAAACACCGGGGAGCTGTTTTTT
d_gene: -; j_gene: TRBJ2-7; len: 11; abundance: -; v_gene: TRBV20-1; CDR3aa: CSALGWREQYF; CDR3nt: TGCAGTGCCCTTGGTTGGAGGGAGCAGTACTTC